Presented here are 14 T cell receptor beta chains from one specimen sequenced in a study of CD8+ T cells in alopecia areata. Extraction of RNA preceded its reverse transcription into cDNA, which served as the sequencing template. Sequencing used immunoSEQ multiplex PCR; TCRdb keeps in-frame clones, though not all of them. The table lists 170,000 or so clones, 50% to 70% of them singletons. Documented treatment: oral pan-JAK inhibitor, 5-10 mg twice daily. This material consisted of CD4+ T cells sorted from blood, taken at week 4, from a patient treated with tofacitinib. All receptors derive from a human donor with alopecia areata.

The rearrangement links TRBV29-1 to TRBJ2-5, with D possibly matching TRBD1 (6 bases). CDR1 and CDR2 (germline): SQVTM, ANQGSEA. Trimming removed 2 bases at V and 1 base at J, with 11 bases between. The CDR3 is 14 residues long. The CDR3 DNA is TGCAGCGTTGAACGGGGACACCTCCAAGAGACCCAGTACTTC. It codes for CSVERGHLQETQYF.

This chain joins TRBV9 and TRBJ1-4; maybe TRBD1 (5 bases). Trimming left V 4 bases short and J 7 bases short, with 14 bases between. Germline V gene data show CDR1 as SGDLS and CDR2 as YYNGEE. The CDR3 consists of 14 residues. CDR3 loop: CASSRGRKAEKLFF. The CDR3 nucleotides are TGTGCCAGCAGCCGGGGCAGGAAGGCTGAAAAACTGTTTTTT.

This clone was observed a few times. V usage is TRBV5-1 and J usage is TRBJ2-3, with D perhaps matching TRBD2 (6 bases). The V and J ends lost 1 base and 0 bases respectively, with 21 bases between them. CDR1 is SGHRS, CDR2 YFSETQ, per germline. The CDR3 totals 19 residues. CDR3 loop: CASSLKSLARFPSTDTQYF. The CDR3 coding sequence is TGCGCCAGCAGCTTGAAGTCGCTAGCGCGATTCCCTAGCACAGATACGCAGTATTTT.

V and J are TRBV7-3 and TRBJ1-2; 12 bases are a match to TRBD1. With V trimmed by 5 bases and J by 6 bases, 4 bases remained unmatched. Germline-derived CDR1 and CDR2 are SGHTA and FQGTGA. This CDR3 is built from 14 residues. The CDR3 spells CASSLGTGGDGYTF. In nucleotides, the CDR3 is TGTGCCAGCAGCCTTGGGACAGGGGGCGATGGCTACACCTTC.

The table lists this clone with a few counts. V is TRBV30 and J is TRBJ1-1, with D uncertain. Germline V CDR1 and CDR2: GTSNPN, SVGIG (reference sequence). V was trimmed by 4 bases and J by 0 bases, leaving 9 bases between them. This CDR3 has 13 amino acids. The CDR3 spells CAWMSNMNTEAFF. CDR3 coding DNA: TGTGCCTGGATGTCCAACATGAACACTGAAGCTTTCTTT.

The V and J genes are TRBV30 and TRBJ1-1; D gene uncertain. The V end was cut by 2 bases, the J end by 4 bases, with 8 bases between. The germline V gene encodes CDR1 GTSNPN and CDR2 SVGIG (reference sequence). The CDR3 extends over 12 amino acids. CDR3 sequence reads: CAWSPRFTEAFF. CDR3 in DNA: TGTGCCTGGAGTCCAAGATTCACTGAAGCTTTCTTT.

J is TRBJ2-3 and V is TRBV5-1; no reliable D call. V was clipped by 0 bases and J by 4 bases, with 6 bases between them. This CDR3 has 13 amino acids. Germline V gene sequence: CDR1 SGHRS, CDR2 YFSETQ. CDR3 coding DNA: TGCGCCAGCAGCTTGGAGGGCGCAGATACGCAGTATTTT. It codes for CASSLEGADTQYF.

This chain joins TRBV25-1 and TRBJ1-2; D is uncertain. CDR3 length: 13 residues. The V gene's germline CDR1 is MGHDK and CDR2 SYGVNS. The germline V and J ends were trimmed by 5 bases and 0 bases, with 7 bases remaining between them. CDR3 region: CASSHTANYGYTF. The CDR3 nucleotides are TGTGCCAGCAGTCACACGGCTAACTATGGCTACACCTTC.

The V call is TRBV27, the J call TRBJ1-5; D unresolved. Germline CDR1 reads MNHEY; CDR2 reads SMNVEV (reference sequence). The CDR3 is 16 residues long. With 8 bases removed from V and 7 bases from J, the gap between germline ends came to 24 bases. The CDR3 sequence is CASSQGRAGRWQPQHF. Written as DNA, the CDR3 is TGTGCCAGCTCTCAAGGTAGGGCCGGCCGATGGCAGCCCCAGCATTTT.

This clone was seen a handful of times. J is TRBJ2-5 and V is TRBV25-1; D remains unclear. The germline gives CDR1 MGHDK, CDR2 SYGVNS. V was trimmed by 2 bases and J by 8 bases, leaving 12 bases between them. CDR3 size: 13 residues. The CDR3 loop is CASSEANSGTQYF. In DNA, the CDR3 is TGTGCCAGCAGTGAAGCGAACTCAGGAACCCAGTACTTC. Looking up the rest from reference TRBV25-1 and TRBJ2-5 gives the full variable domain: EADIYQTPRYLVIGTGKKITLECSQTMGHDKMYWYQQDPGMELHLIHYSYGVNSTEKGDLSSESTVSRIRTEHFPLTLESARPSHTSQYLCASSEANSGTQYFGPGTRLLVL.

The sample holds a few counts of this clone. The V call is TRBV5-1, the J call TRBJ2-6; D uncertain. Germline lookup yields CDR1 SGHRS and CDR2 YFSETQ. The V end was cut by 1 base, the J end by 2 bases, with 7 bases between. The CDR3 consists of 15 residues. The CDR3 DNA reads TGCGCCAGCAGCTTGTTGGGTGCTGGGGCCAACGTCCTGACTTTC. Translation gives CASSLLGAGANVLTF.

This clone occurred once. The V call is TRBV2, the J call TRBJ1-1; D gene uncertain. The CDR3 covers 13 residues. CDR1 and CDR2 (germline): SNHLY, FYNNEI. Trimming removed 4 bases from V and 0 bases from J, with 6 bases in between. The CDR3 loop reads CASSVSVNTEAFF. In DNA, the CDR3 is TGTGCCAGCAGTGTTTCAGTGAACACTGAAGCTTTCTTT.

V and J are TRBV21-1 and TRBJ2-5; the D call in the table, TRBD2, was not verified against the DNA. TRBV21-1 is marked as a pseudogene. The CDR3 contains 16 residues. The CDR3 nucleotides are TGTGCCAGCCGATTCGGGGAGCGGGGGCTCCAAGAGACCCAGTACTTC. Amino acid sequence: CASRFGERGLQETQYF.

The J gene is TRBJ2-7, the V gene TRBV30; D is tentatively TRBD1 or TRBD2 (5 bases each). The CDR3 has 12 residues. Trimming removed 0 bases at V and 6 bases at J, with 9 bases between. Germline V lookup: CDR1 GTSNPN, CDR2 SVGIG (reference sequence). CDR3 sequence reads: CAWSVTGTEQYF. The CDR3 DNA reads as TGTGCCTGGAGTGTCACCGGGACCGAGCAGTACTTC.